This is a list of T cell receptor beta chains from one sample in a study of shared clonotypes between healthy human individuals. The assay was immunoSEQ multiplex PCR, and TCRdb's table has in-frame clones only and misses some. Altogether about 79,000 clones are present, about 64% being singletons, with the ten largest covering around 52%. The specimen sequenced was memory CD8+ T cells sorted from blood. The receptors were gathered from a man aged 25 to 40 in good health. Both conserved end residues are part of each CDR3. A D gene is named only where the DNA matches it firmly. Some rows have no size entry. The others give once, few or many, or a class for an expanded clone.

V gene	J gene	D gene	clone size	CDR3 protein	CDR3 DNA
TRBV28	TRBJ2-7	TRBD2	NA	CASSGGNYEQYF	TGTGCCAGTAGCGGGGGGAACTACGAGCAGTACTTC
TRBV6-5	TRBJ2-7	TRBD1	NA	CASSISGTGTHEQYF	TGTGCCAGCAGCATATCCGGGACAGGGACCCACGAGCAGTACTTC
TRBV13	TRBJ2-7	TRBD1	few	CASRAGTGGEQYF	TGTGCCAGCAGGGCCGGGACAGGGGGCGAGCAGTACTTC
TRBV5-1	TRBJ2-1	NA	NA	CASSLVSGSPNEQFF	TGCGCCAGCAGCTTGGTTTCAGGCTCGCCGAATGAGCAGTTCTTC
TRBV18	TRBJ1-2	NA	many	CASSIRTENYGYTF	TGTGCCAGCTCAATTAGGACCGAGAACTATGGCTACACCTTC
TRBV25-1	TRBJ2-7	TRBD1	NA	CASSEWTGPYEQYF	TGTGCCAGCAGTGAATGGACAGGACCCTACGAGCAGTACTTC
TRBV9	TRBJ2-5	TRBD1	NA	CASSSGQFETQYF	TGTGCCAGCAGTTCGGGACAGTTTGAGACCCAGTACTTC
TRBV7-2	TRBJ2-7	NA	NA	CASSPGLESYEQYF	TGTGCCAGCAGCCCTGGACTGGAATCCTACGAGCAGTACTTC
TRBV30	TRBJ2-1	TRBD1	NA	CAFTRTGTYNEQFF	TGTGCCTTCACCCGGACAGGGACGTACAATGAGCAGTTCTTC
TRBV5-5	TRBJ2-5	TRBD2	NA	CASSPGLALQETQYF	TGTGCCAGCAGCCCGGGACTAGCGCTCCAAGAGACCCAGTACTTC